These T cell receptor beta chains were read from a single sample in a study of identical twins. TCRdb reprocessed the 5' RACE reads with MiXCR, giving one entry per CDR3 protein. The table has some 590,000 distinct CDR3 sequences, 7.5% to 10% seen once. Another study also made use of these data, one on yellow fever vaccine responses in identical twins.

Material: PBMCs. The receptors were sampled from a woman aged 18-35 years in good health. Both conserved end residues are part of each CDR3. The D gene is left open where the match is weak. The listing skips clone size in some rows; elsewhere it reads once, few, many or a size class.

v_call: TRBV12-3/TRBV12-4
j_call: TRBJ1-5
cdr3_length: 16
clone_size: .
d_call: .
cdr3_nt: TGTGCCAGCAGCCCCCATCTGGGGGCCGGCAATCAGCCCCAGCATTTT
cdr3_aa: CASSPHLGAGNQPQHF

v_call: TRBV20-1
j_call: TRBJ2-3
cdr3_length: 16
clone_size: .
d_call: TRBD2
cdr3_nt: TGCAGTGCTGTAAGCGGGAGGGCCCTCGAGACAGATACGCAGTATTTT
cdr3_aa: CSAVSGRALETDTQYF

v_call: TRBV12-3/TRBV12-4
j_call: TRBJ2-2
cdr3_length: 15
clone_size: many
d_call: TRBD2
cdr3_nt: TGTGCCAGCAAGGAACTAGCGGGAGATACCGGGGAGCTGTTTTTT
cdr3_aa: CASKELAGDTGELFF

v_call: TRBV20-1
j_call: TRBJ2-5
cdr3_length: 12
clone_size: .
d_call: .
cdr3_nt: TGCAGTGCTAGAGCCGACATTGAGACCCAGTACTTC
cdr3_aa: CSARADIETQYF

v_call: TRBV24-1
j_call: TRBJ1-2
cdr3_length: 13
clone_size: .
d_call: .
cdr3_nt: TGTGCCACCAGTGGACAGACGAGCTATGGCTACACCTTC
cdr3_aa: CATSGQTSYGYTF

v_call: TRBV6-2/TRBV6-3
j_call: TRBJ2-7
cdr3_length: 11
clone_size: .
d_call: .
cdr3_nt: TGTGCCAGCAGCATGACCTACGAGCAGTACTTC
cdr3_aa: CASSMTYEQYF

v_call: TRBV11-2
j_call: TRBJ2-5
cdr3_length: 14
clone_size: few
d_call: .
cdr3_nt: TGTGCCAGCAGCCTAGATGGGAGCGAGGAGACCCAGTACTTC
cdr3_aa: CASSLDGSEETQYF

v_call: TRBV5-6
j_call: TRBJ2-3
cdr3_length: 20
clone_size: .
d_call: .
cdr3_nt: TGTGCCAGCAGCTTGTATAAGTTTAGTACTTGGGGGCAAGTCACAGATACGCAGTATTTT
cdr3_aa: CASSLYKFSTWGQVTDTQYF

v_call: TRBV29-1
j_call: TRBJ2-7
cdr3_length: 13
clone_size: .
d_call: TRBD1
cdr3_nt: TGCAGCGTTCAAGGGACAGCCTCCTACGAGCAGTACTTC
cdr3_aa: CSVQGTASYEQYF

v_call: TRBV3-1
j_call: TRBJ1-1
cdr3_length: 15
clone_size: .
d_call: TRBD1
cdr3_nt: TGTGCCAGCAGCCACGGACAGGATACTAACACTGAAGCTTTCTTT
cdr3_aa: CASSHGQDTNTEAFF

v_call: TRBV6-2/TRBV6-3
j_call: TRBJ2-2
cdr3_length: 15
clone_size: .
d_call: .
cdr3_nt: TGTGCCAGCAGGAGGGCAGGGGAAAACACCGGGGAGCTGTTTTTT
cdr3_aa: CASRRAGENTGELFF

v_call: TRBV29-1
j_call: TRBJ1-2
cdr3_length: 14
clone_size: .
d_call: .
cdr3_nt: TGCAGCGGGGGGAGGGGACAAGGTGGCTATGGCTACACCTTC
cdr3_aa: CSGGRGQGGYGYTF

v_call: TRBV18
j_call: TRBJ2-7
cdr3_length: 17
clone_size: .
d_call: .
cdr3_nt: TGTGCCAGCTCACGAAGGATACAGGGAGGGACTACCTGCGAGCAGTACTTC
cdr3_aa: CASSRRIQGGTTCEQYF

v_call: TRBV5-1
j_call: TRBJ2-7
cdr3_length: 13
clone_size: many
d_call: .
cdr3_nt: TGCGCCAGCAGCAGCGGAGGCTCCTACGAGCAGTACTTC
cdr3_aa: CASSSGGSYEQYF

v_call: TRBV9
j_call: TRBJ1-3
cdr3_length: 16
clone_size: many
d_call: .
cdr3_nt: TGTGCCAGCAGCGTGGAACTACAGGGTGCGAGAAACACCATATATTTT
cdr3_aa: CASSVELQGARNTIYF

v_call: TRBV29-1
j_call: TRBJ2-2
cdr3_length: 13
clone_size: many
d_call: .
cdr3_nt: TGCAGCGTTGAGTTTAGGGTCACCGGGGAGCTGTTTTTT
cdr3_aa: CSVEFRVTGELFF

v_call: TRBV29-1
j_call: TRBJ2-3
cdr3_length: 12
clone_size: few
d_call: .
cdr3_nt: TGCAGCGCGACGGGGAGCACAGATACGCAGTATTTT
cdr3_aa: CSATGSTDTQYF

v_call: TRBV24-1
j_call: TRBJ1-1
cdr3_length: 12
clone_size: many
d_call: .
cdr3_nt: TGTGCCACCAGTGATTTTTCCGGGAGGGCTTTCTTT
cdr3_aa: CATSDFSGRAFF

v_call: TRBV19
j_call: TRBJ2-1
cdr3_length: 13
clone_size: few
d_call: .
cdr3_nt: TGTGCCAGTATGCCAGACACCTACAATGAGCAGTTCTTC
cdr3_aa: CASMPDTYNEQFF

v_call: TRBV15
j_call: TRBJ2-4
cdr3_length: 20
clone_size: few
d_call: .
cdr3_nt: TGTGCCACCAGCAGAGAGCCGGACCCACTAGCTAGGTTGGCCAAAAACATTCAGTACTTC
cdr3_aa: CATSREPDPLARLAKNIQYF

v_call: TRBV14
j_call: TRBJ2-7
cdr3_length: 13
clone_size: few
d_call: TRBD2
cdr3_nt: TGTGCCAGCAGCCATAGCGGGGGTTACGAGCAGTACTTC
cdr3_aa: CASSHSGGYEQYF

v_call: TRBV7-9
j_call: TRBJ2-1
cdr3_length: 14
clone_size: few
d_call: .
cdr3_nt: TGTGCCAGCAGCTTACCCCATCCCGGGGGGCTTCCGTTCTTC
cdr3_aa: CASSLPHPGGLPFF

v_call: TRBV5-5
j_call: TRBJ2-3
cdr3_length: 15
clone_size: few
d_call: .
cdr3_nt: TGTGCCAGCAGCCCGCAATCGACAGGCACAGATACGCAGTATTTT
cdr3_aa: CASSPQSTGTDTQYF

v_call: TRBV6-6
j_call: TRBJ2-4
cdr3_length: 12
clone_size: .
d_call: .
cdr3_nt: TGTGCCAGCAGGAAGGACAGTCTTATTCAGTACTTC
cdr3_aa: CASRKDSLIQYF

v_call: TRBV3-1
j_call: TRBJ2-3
cdr3_length: 15
clone_size: many
d_call: .
cdr3_nt: TGTGCCAGCAGCCAAGGGAGGGTCCTCACAGATACGCAGTATTTT
cdr3_aa: CASSQGRVLTDTQYF

v_call: TRBV5-1
j_call: TRBJ2-3
cdr3_length: 14
clone_size: .
d_call: TRBD2
cdr3_nt: TGCGCCAGCAGAGCGGGAGGAGTCGCAGATACGCAGTATTTT
cdr3_aa: CASRAGGVADTQYF

v_call: TRBV30
j_call: TRBJ2-7
cdr3_length: 14
clone_size: few
d_call: .
cdr3_nt: TGTGCCTGGTCCCAGGAGGAGGGACCCTACGAGCAGTACTTC
cdr3_aa: CAWSQEEGPYEQYF

v_call: TRBV5-1
j_call: TRBJ2-3
cdr3_length: 16
clone_size: few
d_call: .
cdr3_nt: TGCGCCAGCAGCTTGGGACTGGGATTGGGCGGAGATACGCAGTATTTT
cdr3_aa: CASSLGLGLGGDTQYF

v_call: TRBV11-1
j_call: TRBJ2-5
cdr3_length: 16
clone_size: .
d_call: TRBD2
cdr3_nt: TGTGCCAGCAGCTTAGCCGGGACTATACTTCAAGAGACCCAGTACTTC
cdr3_aa: CASSLAGTILQETQYF

v_call: TRBV25-1
j_call: TRBJ2-3
cdr3_length: 16
clone_size: many
d_call: TRBD1
cdr3_nt: TGTGCCAGCAGTTCTTGGACAGGGGGTAGCACAGATACGCAGTATTTT
cdr3_aa: CASSSWTGGSTDTQYF